This is a list of T cell receptor beta chains from one sample in a study of blood T cell repertoires in COVID-19. Libraries were prepared by immunoSEQ multiplex PCR; TCRdb keeps only in-frame clonotypes and omits some of them. The sample includes over 200,000 clones, 88% of them seen just once. Sequencing input: peripheral blood. These receptors were taken from a man aged 60 to 69 who had recovered from COVID-19. CDR3s include the opening cysteine and the closing phenylalanine or tryptophan. The order of the fields is CDR3 protein, J gene, CDR3 length, V gene.

CASRDPGGYYEQYF,TRBJ2-7,14,TRBV2
CASSATGFYEQYF,TRBJ2-7,13,TRBV9
CASRRQTSGGANTGELFF,TRBJ2-2,18,TRBV7-2
CASSQPGLAGENYNEQFF,TRBJ2-1,18,TRBV3-1/TRBV3-2
CASTPSRVSDTQYF,TRBJ2-3,14,TRBV3-1/TRBV3-2
CASSPRQIFTYEQYF,TRBJ2-7,15,TRBV18
CASSLRGAEQYF,TRBJ2-7,12,TRBV28
CASNSGQVNTGELFF,TRBJ2-2,15,TRBV27
CASSLGGAGEKLFF,TRBJ1-4,14,TRBV7-9
CASRSDSYSNQPQHF,TRBJ1-5,15,TRBV6-6
CATSGQGGAPDTQYF,TRBJ2-3,15,TRBV24-1
CASSAIRLNYGYTF,TRBJ1-2,14,TRBV5-6
CASSPGLAGFKDTQYF,TRBJ2-3,16,TRBV7-3
CSASVLAGKEQFF,TRBJ2-1,13,TRBV20-1
CAISGQDDEKLFF,TRBJ1-4,13,TRBV7-9
CASRYWGGSRSGNTIYF,TRBJ1-3,17,TRBV5-4
CASSPGPGDEQYF,TRBJ2-7,13,TRBV7-7
CAWSQTGPQETQYF,TRBJ2-5,14,TRBV30
CATRPTTGPGSYNEQFF,TRBJ2-1,17,TRBV15
CASSQDINLAGHYEQYF,TRBJ2-7,17,TRBV3-1/TRBV3-2
CASSFNQGVGYEQYF,TRBJ2-7,15,TRBV11-2
CASSLGAGLSSYNSPLHF,TRBJ1-6,18,TRBV7-2
CASSLTRQGGGEKLFF,TRBJ1-4,16,TRBV6-6
CASSIEKDYLRDEQYF,TRBJ2-7,16,TRBV19
CASKRGAGLQETQYF,TRBJ2-5,15,TRBV5-1
CASRGVRGSDTEAFF,TRBJ1-1,15,TRBV2
CASSKGTGGSGQNTEAFF,TRBJ1-1,18,TRBV6-1
CASTNDRSQETQYF,TRBJ2-5,14,TRBV27
CASSTGTTYEQYF,TRBJ2-7,13,TRBV6-6
CAMTSGVGETQYF,TRBJ2-5,13,TRBV2
CASSLIGNSYNEQFF,TRBJ2-1,15,TRBV27
CASSHRDRISYEQYF,TRBJ2-7,15,TRBV14
CASSEGLAHETQYF,TRBJ2-5,14,TRBV9
CASSLTRGLYEQYF,TRBJ2-7,14,TRBV27
CAISEPRTSGGYEQYF,TRBJ2-7,16,TRBV10-3
CASSKMDPGATNEKLFF,TRBJ1-4,17,TRBV19